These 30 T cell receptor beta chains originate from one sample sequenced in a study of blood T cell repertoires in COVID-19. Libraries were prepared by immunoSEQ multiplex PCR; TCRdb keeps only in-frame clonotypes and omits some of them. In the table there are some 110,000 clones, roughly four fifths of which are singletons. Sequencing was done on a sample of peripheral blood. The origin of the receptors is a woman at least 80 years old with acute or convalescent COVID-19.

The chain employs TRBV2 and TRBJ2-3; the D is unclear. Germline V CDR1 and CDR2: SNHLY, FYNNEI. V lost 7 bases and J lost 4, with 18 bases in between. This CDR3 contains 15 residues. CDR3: CASIRNPLQSDTQYF. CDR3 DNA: TGTGCCAGCATTCGAAACCCCCTACAGTCAGATACGCAGTATTTT.

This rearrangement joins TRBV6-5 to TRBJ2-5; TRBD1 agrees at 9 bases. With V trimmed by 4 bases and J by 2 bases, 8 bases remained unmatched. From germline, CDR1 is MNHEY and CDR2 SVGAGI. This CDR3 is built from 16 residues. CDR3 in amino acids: CASSSGQGRTQETQYF. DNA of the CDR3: TGTGCCAGCAGTTCGGGACAGGGCCGGACACAAGAGACCCAGTACTTC.

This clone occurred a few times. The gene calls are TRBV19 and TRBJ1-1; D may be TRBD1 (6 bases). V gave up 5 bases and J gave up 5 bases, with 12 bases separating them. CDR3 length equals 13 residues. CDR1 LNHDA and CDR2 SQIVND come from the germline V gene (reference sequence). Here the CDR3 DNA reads TGTGCCAGTAGTTATACAGGGAGAACTGAAGCTTTCTTT. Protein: CASSYTGRTEAFF.

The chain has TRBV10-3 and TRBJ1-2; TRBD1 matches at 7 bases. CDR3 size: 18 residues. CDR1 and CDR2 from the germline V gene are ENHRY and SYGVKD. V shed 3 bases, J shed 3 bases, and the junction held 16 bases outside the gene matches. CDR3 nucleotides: TGTGCCATCAGTGATGAAAATCTCGGCAGGGGGGTTTACTATGGCTACACCTTC. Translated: CAISDENLGRGVYYGYTF.

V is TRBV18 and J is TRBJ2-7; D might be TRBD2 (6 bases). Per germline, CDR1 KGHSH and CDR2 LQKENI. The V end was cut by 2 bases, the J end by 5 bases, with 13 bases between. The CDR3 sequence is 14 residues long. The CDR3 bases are TGTGCCAGCTCACCAGGAACGGGAGTCAACGAGCAGTACTTC. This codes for CASSPGTGVNEQYF.

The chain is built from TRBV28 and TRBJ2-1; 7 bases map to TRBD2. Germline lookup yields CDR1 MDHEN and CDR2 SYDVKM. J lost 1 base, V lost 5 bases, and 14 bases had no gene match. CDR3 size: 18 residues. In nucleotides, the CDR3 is TGTGCCAGCAGTACCCCCGGGTGGCTAGCGGAATCCTACAATGAGCAGTTCTTC. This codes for CASSTPGWLAESYNEQFF.

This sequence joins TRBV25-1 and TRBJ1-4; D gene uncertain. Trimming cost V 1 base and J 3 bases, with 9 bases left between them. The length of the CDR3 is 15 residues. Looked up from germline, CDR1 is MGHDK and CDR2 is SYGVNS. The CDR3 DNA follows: TGTGCCAGCAGTGAATGGAGGCAGGCTAATGAAAAACTGTTTTTT. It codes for CASSEWRQANEKLFF.

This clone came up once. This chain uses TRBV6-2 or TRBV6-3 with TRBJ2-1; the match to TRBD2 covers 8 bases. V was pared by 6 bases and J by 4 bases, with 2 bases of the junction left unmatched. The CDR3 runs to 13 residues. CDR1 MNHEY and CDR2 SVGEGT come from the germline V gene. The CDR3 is CASSLAGYNEQFF. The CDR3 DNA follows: TGTGCCAGCAGCCTAGCGGGTTACAATGAGCAGTTCTTC.

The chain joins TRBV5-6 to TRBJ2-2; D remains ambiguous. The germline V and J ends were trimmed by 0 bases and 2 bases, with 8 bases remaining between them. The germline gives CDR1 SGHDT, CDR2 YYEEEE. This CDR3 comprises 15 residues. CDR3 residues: CASSLALENTGELFF. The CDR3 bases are TGTGCCAGCAGCTTGGCCCTAGAAAACACCGGGGAGCTGTTTTTT.

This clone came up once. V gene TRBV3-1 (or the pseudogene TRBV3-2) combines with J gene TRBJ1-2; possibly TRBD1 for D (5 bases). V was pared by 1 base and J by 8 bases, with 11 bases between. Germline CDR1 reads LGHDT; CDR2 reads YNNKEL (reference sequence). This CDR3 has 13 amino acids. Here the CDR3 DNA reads TGTGCCAGCAGCCAAGCCGGGGCGGGAGGCTACACCTTC. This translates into CASSQAGAGGYTF.

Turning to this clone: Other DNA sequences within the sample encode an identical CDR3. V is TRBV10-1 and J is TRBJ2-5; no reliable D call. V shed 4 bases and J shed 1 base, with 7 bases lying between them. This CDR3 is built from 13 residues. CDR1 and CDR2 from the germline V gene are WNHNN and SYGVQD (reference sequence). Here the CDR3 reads CASSAQVQETQYF. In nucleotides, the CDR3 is TGCGCCAGCAGTGCTCAGGTCCAAGAGACCCAGTACTTC.

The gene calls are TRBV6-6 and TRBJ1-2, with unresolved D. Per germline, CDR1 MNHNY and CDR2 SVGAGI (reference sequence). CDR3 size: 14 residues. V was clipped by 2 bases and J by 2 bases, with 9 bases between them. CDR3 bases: TGTGCCAGCAGTTACGTTGGAGGAAACTATGGCTACACCTTC. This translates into CASSYVGGNYGYTF.

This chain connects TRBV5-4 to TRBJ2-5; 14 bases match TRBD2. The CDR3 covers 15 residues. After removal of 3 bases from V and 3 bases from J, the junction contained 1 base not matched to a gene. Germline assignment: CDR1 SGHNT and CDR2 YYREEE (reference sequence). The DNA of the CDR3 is TGTGCCAGCAGCTCGGGACTAGCGGGAGAAGAGACCCAGTACTTC. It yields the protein CASSSGLAGEETQYF.

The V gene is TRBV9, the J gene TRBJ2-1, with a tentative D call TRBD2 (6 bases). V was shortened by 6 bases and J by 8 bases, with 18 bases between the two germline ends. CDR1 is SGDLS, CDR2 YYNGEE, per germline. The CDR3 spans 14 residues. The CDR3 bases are TGTGCCAGCACCCCGCGGCGGGAAAGGGATGAGCAGTTCTTC. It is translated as CASTPRRERDEQFF.

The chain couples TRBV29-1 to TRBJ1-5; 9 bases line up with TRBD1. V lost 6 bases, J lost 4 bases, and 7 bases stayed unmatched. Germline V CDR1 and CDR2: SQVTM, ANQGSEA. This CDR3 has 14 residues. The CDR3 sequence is CSVGLGTGNQPQHF. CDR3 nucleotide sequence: TGCAGCGTGGGATTGGGGACAGGGAATCAGCCCCAGCATTTT.

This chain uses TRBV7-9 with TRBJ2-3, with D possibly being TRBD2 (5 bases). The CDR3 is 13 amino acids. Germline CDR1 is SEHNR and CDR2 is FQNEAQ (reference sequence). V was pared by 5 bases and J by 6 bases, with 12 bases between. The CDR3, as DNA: TGTGCCAGCAGCAGCCGGTCTAGCGATACGCAGTATTTT. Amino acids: CASSSRSSDTQYF.

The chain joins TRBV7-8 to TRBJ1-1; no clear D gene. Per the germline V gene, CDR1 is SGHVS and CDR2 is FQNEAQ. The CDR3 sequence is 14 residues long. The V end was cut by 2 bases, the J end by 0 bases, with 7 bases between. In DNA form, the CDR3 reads TGTGCCAGCAGCTTAAGCAATTTGAACACTGAAGCTTTCTTT. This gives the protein CASSLSNLNTEAFF.

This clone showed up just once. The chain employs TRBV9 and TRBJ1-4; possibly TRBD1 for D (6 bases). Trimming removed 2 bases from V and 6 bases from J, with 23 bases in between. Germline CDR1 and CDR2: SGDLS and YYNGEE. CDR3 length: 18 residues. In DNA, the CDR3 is TGTGCCAGCAGCGTTCTTGTGGACAGCCTGTTTTTTTATGAAAAACTGTTTTTT. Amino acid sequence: CASSVLVDSLFFYEKLFF.

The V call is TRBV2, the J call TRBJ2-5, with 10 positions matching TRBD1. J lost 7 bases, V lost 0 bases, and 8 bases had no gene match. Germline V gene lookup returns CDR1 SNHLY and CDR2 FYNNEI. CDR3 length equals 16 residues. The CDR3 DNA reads TGTGCCAGCAGTGAAGCTAGGACAGGGGGAGGGGGGACCCAGTACTTC. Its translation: CASSEARTGGGGTQYF.

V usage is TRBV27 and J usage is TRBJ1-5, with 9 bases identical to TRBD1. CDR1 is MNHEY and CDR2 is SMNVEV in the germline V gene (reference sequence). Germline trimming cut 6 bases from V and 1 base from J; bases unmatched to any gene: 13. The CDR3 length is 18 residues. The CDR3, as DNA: TGTGCCAGCAGATCACAGGGGGCGAGAGGAATAAGCAATCAGCCCCAGCATTTT. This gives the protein CASRSQGARGISNQPQHF.

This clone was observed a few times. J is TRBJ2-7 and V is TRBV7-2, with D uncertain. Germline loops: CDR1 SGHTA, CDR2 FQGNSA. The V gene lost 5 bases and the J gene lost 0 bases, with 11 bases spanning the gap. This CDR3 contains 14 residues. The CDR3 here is CASSPTPSSYEQYF. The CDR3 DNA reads TGTGCCAGCAGCCCGACTCCCAGCTCCTACGAGCAGTACTTC.

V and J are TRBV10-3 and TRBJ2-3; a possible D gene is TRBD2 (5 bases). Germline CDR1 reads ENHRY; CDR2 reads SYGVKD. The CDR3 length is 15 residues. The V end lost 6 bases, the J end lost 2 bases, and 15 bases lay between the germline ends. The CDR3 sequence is CAISAIRGTTDTQYF. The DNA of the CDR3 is TGTGCCATCAGCGCAATCCGGGGTACCACAGATACGCAGTATTTT.

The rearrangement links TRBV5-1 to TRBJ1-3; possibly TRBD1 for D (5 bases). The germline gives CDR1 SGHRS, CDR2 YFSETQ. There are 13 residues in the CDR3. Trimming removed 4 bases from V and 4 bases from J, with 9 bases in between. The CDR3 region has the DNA TGCGCCAGCAGCCCGGACATAGGAAACACCATATATTTT. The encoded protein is CASSPDIGNTIYF.

The chain's CDR3 is CASRLAGLSYNEQFF. The CDR3 coding sequence is TGTGCCAGCAGACTAGCGGGCCTCTCCTACAATGAGCAGTTCTTC. The V gene is TRBV19, the J gene TRBJ2-1; 10 positions agree with TRBD2. The CDR3 length is 15 residues. CDR1 is LNHDA, CDR2 SQIVND, per germline (reference sequence). V was clipped by 9 bases and J by 0 bases; unmatched bases: 5.

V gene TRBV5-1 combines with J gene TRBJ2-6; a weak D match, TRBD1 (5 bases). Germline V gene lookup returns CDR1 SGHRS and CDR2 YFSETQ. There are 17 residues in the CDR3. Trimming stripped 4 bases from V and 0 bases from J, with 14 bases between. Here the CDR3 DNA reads TGCGCCAGCAGCGTCTTGAAGGGGCTCTCTGGGGCCAACGTCCTGACTTTC. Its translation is CASSVLKGLSGANVLTF.

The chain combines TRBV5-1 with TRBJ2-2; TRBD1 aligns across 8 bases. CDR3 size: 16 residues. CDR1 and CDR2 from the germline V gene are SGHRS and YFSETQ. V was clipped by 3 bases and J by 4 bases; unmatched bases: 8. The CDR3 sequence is CASSWGQAISTGELFF. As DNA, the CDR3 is TGCGCCAGCAGCTGGGGACAGGCAATTAGCACCGGGGAGCTGTTTTTT.

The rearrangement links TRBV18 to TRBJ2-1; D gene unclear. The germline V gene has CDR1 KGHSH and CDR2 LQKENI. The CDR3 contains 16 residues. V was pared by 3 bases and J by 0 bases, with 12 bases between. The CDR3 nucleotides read TGTGCCAGCTCACCGCCGCGAACAGTCTCCTACAATGAGCAGTTCTTC. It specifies CASSPPRTVSYNEQFF.

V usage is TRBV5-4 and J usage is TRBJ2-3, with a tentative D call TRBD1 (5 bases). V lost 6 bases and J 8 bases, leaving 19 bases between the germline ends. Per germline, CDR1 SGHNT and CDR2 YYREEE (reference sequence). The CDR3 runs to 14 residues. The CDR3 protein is CASTREQGVTTQYF. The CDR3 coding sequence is TGTGCCAGCACCCGAGAGCAGGGTGTTACTACGCAGTATTTT.

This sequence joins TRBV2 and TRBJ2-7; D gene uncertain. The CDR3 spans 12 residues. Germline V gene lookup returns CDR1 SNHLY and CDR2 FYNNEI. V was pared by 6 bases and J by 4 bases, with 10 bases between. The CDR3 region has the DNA TGTGCCAGCAGCCCCATCCGGTACGAGCAGTACGTC. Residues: CASSPIRYEQYV.

CDR3 amino acids: CASSPDRSSGNTIYF. CDR3 coding DNA: TGTGCCAGCAGCCCCGACAGGTCCTCTGGAAACACCATATATTTT. The J gene is TRBJ1-3, the V gene TRBV7-2, with a weak D call TRBD1 (6 bases). The CDR3 covers 15 residues. V lost 5 bases, J lost 0 bases, and 11 bases lay in between. Germline CDR1 reads SGHTA; CDR2 reads FQGNSA.